The next 26 T cell receptor beta chains were all read from a single sample in a study of T cell repertoires in cytomegalovirus infection. TCRdb redid the calling of the reads with MiXCR, one entry per CDR3 protein. The sample includes around 530,000 distinct CDR3 sequences, 16% seen only once; the top ten take roughly a quarter. Sample: CD8+ T cells from PBMCs. These receptors were collected from a human donor in good health (CMV status not recorded). Some clones in this sample may be carry-over from other donors' samples.

Details on this clonotype: Since a much larger clone is just one base distant, this may be a read error. The chain uses TRBV5-6 and TRBJ2-1, with 7 bases identical to TRBD2. Germline CDR1 reads SGHDT; CDR2 reads YYEEEE. The length of the CDR3 is 15 residues. After removal of 0 bases from V and 8 bases from J, the junction contained 8 bases not matched to a gene. The CDR3 region is CASSLGGLVGYEQFF. The CDR3 DNA sequence: TGTGCCAGCAGCTTGGGTGGACTAGTGGGTTATGAGCAGTTCTTC.

This clonotype appeared a few times. The chain employs TRBV19 and TRBJ1-5; D is possibly TRBD1 (6 bases). The CDR3 extends over 13 amino acids. The V and J ends lost 4 bases and 10 bases respectively, with 14 bases between them. Per the germline V gene, CDR1 is LNHDA and CDR2 is SQIVND (reference sequence). CDR3 loop: CASSTQGDGPQHF. CDR3 nucleotides: TGTGCCAGTAGTACACAGGGCGACGGTCCCCAGCATTTT.

Concerning this clonotype itself: With a much larger clone just one base away, this may be a read error. CDR3 coding DNA: TGTGCCAGCAGTGACCAGGGGACCTATGGCTACACCTTC. Translated: CASSDQGTYGYTF. This rearrangement joins TRBV12-3 or TRBV12-4 to TRBJ1-2; D perhaps matches TRBD1 (6 bases). Trimming removed 5 bases from V and 4 bases from J, with 11 bases in between. CDR3 length: 13 residues.

This clonotype occurred many times. The CDR3 DNA reads TGTGCCAGCAGTGAAGATGGTGGGTCCGGGGCCAACGTCCTGACTTTC. Protein sequence: CASSEDGGSGANVLTF. The gene calls are TRBV6-1 and TRBJ2-6, with D uncertain. Trimming left V 1 base short and J 4 bases short, with 11 bases between. The CDR3 is made up of 16 amino acids. Germline V gene lookup returns CDR1 MNHNS and CDR2 SASEGT.

In its sample, this clonotype was seen many times. The rearrangement uses TRBV7-9 and TRBJ1-1; TRBD1 matches 9 bases. J was trimmed by 5 bases and V by 7 bases; bases with no gene match: 8. There are 14 residues in the CDR3. CDR1 is SEHNR, CDR2 FQNEAQ, per germline (reference sequence). The CDR3 loop reads CASIQQGARTEAFF. CDR3 DNA: TGTGCCAGCATCCAACAGGGGGCACGGACTGAAGCTTTCTTT.

The table lists this clonotype with many counts. The J gene is TRBJ1-1, the V gene TRBV6-2 or TRBV6-3, with 10 bases lining up with TRBD1. The germline gives CDR1 MNHEY, CDR2 SVGEGT. V lost 6 bases and J lost 2; bases outside the gene matches: 12. The CDR3 covers 17 residues. Here the CDR3 DNA reads TGTGCCAGCAGCGATAGTCGGGACAGGGGCCGAAACACTGAAGCTTTCTTT. Translation: CASSDSRDRGRNTEAFF.

This clonotype appeared many times. The J gene is TRBJ1-2, the V gene TRBV14; perhaps TRBD1 as D (6 bases). This CDR3 region has 15 residues. The V end was cut by 2 bases, the J end by 6 bases, with 16 bases between. In germline, CDR1 is SGHDN, CDR2 FVKESK. The DNA for the CDR3 is TGTGCCAGCAGCCAACATCCCGACAGGTGGAATGGCTACACCTTC. This gives the protein CASSQHPDRWNGYTF.

This clonotype occurred many times. The CDR3 protein is CASSEVRGHPNTGELFF. CDR3 DNA: TGTGCCAGCAGTGAAGTTAGAGGGCACCCGAACACCGGGGAGCTGTTTTTT. The chain uses TRBV6-1 and TRBJ2-2; a possible D gene is TRBD2 (5 bases). The CDR3 runs 17 residues. Germline V gene data show CDR1 as MNHNS and CDR2 as SASEGT. The V end lost 1 base, the J end lost 0 bases, and 12 bases lay between the germline ends.

The rearrangement links TRBV30 to TRBJ1-1; possible D gene TRBD1, 5 bases. Germline V gene sequence: CDR1 GTSNPN, CDR2 SVGIG (reference sequence). The ends were cut back, 0 bases at V and 0 bases at J, with 11 bases in the middle. The CDR3 is made up of 15 amino acids. The DNA of the CDR3 is TGTGCCTGGAGTGTAGAGACAGAGATGAACACTGAAGCTTTCTTT. Its protein is CAWSVETEMNTEAFF.

The chain employs TRBV19 and TRBJ2-2, with 8 bases matching TRBD1. This CDR3 contains 17 residues. Germline V gives CDR1 LNHDA, CDR2 SQIVND (reference sequence). V dropped 7 bases and J dropped 3; count of bases not matched to a gene: 13. DNA for the CDR3: TGTGCCAGTATGGGCAGGGGGCGCCTTGGGGACACCGGGGAGCTGTTTTTT. Amino acids: CASMGRGRLGDTGELFF. The variable domain in full, with the rest retrieved from reference TRBV19 and TRBJ2-2, is DGGITQSPKYLFRKEGQNVTLSCEQNLNHDAMYWYRQDPGQGLRLIYYSQIVNDFQKGDIAEGYSVSREKKESFPLTVTSAQKNPTAFYLCASMGRGRLGDTGELFFGEGSRLTVL.

As to this clonotype: This likely comes from a read error, as the CDR3 has no conserved phenylalanine or tryptophan at its end. V gene TRBV9 combines with J gene TRBJ1-2, with TRBD1 as a possible D gene (6 bases). The CDR3 length is 11 residues. V lost 6 bases and J lost 8, with 11 bases in between. Germline CDR1 is SGDLS and CDR2 is YYNGEE. In DNA, the CDR3 is TGTGCCAGCAAGCAGGGGCAGGGCTACACCTCC. It yields the protein CASKQGQGYTS.

This clonotype was seen more than once but under ten times. The genes are TRBV24-1 and TRBJ1-1, with D possibly TRBD1 on 6 matching bases. The CDR3 totals 14 residues. The ends were cut back, 8 bases at V and 5 bases at J, with 17 bases in the middle. The germline V gene has CDR1 KGHDR and CDR2 SFDVKD. CDR3 nucleotides: TGTGCCACCAAAGGCGGGGGGCGATCGACTGAAGCTTTCTTT. As protein: CATKGGGRSTEAFF.

This clonotype was seen at least ten times. This chain links TRBV11-2 with TRBJ1-3; no reliable D call. The CDR3 loop spans 14 amino acids. Germline CDR1 is SGHAT and CDR2 is FQNNGV. The V gene lost 1 base and the J gene lost 1 base, with 5 bases spanning the gap. CDR3: CASSLVESGNTIYF. The CDR3 DNA reads TGTGCCAGCAGCTTAGTTGAGTCTGGAAACACCATATATTTT. Variable domain in full (rest from reference TRBV11-2 and TRBJ1-3): EAGVAQSPRYKIIEKRQSVAFWCNPISGHATLYWYQQILGQGPKLLIQFQNNGVVDDSQLPKDRFSAERLKGVDSTLKIQPAKLEDSAVYLCASSLVESGNTIYFGEGSWLTVV.

This clonotype came up many times. The chain combines TRBV7-9 with TRBJ2-5; the D is unclear. The V and J ends lost 6 bases and 5 bases respectively, with 13 bases between them. Germline CDR1 and CDR2: SEHNR and FQNEAQ (reference sequence). CDR3 size: 13 residues. In nucleotides, the CDR3 is TGTGCCAGCAGTTTACGGCAGCAGGAGACCCAGTACTTC. Translated, it gives CASSLRQQETQYF.

J is TRBJ2-7 and V is TRBV4-1, with D perhaps assigned TRBD1 or TRBD2 (5 bases each). Deletions cut 0 bases from V and 0 bases from J, with 15 bases between. Germline V gene lookup returns CDR1 MGHRA and CDR2 YSYEKL. This CDR3 is 17 amino acids long. The chain's CDR3 is CASSQDSGAGSSYEQYF. CDR3 nucleotides: TGCGCCAGCAGCCAAGATAGTGGGGCAGGGAGCTCCTACGAGCAGTACTTC.

This clonotype was seen many times. The chain couples TRBV7-6 to TRBJ2-7; TRBD2 matches 9 bases. CDR3 length equals 18 residues. Germline-derived CDR1 and CDR2 are SGHVS and FNYEAQ. The J segment lost 3 bases and the V segment lost 4 bases, leaving 16 bases of the junction unmatched. DNA for the CDR3: TGTGCCAGCAGCTCCTACCCGAGAGGGCGGGGGGGCCGCTACGAGCAGTACTTC. Translation: CASSSYPRGRGGRYEQYF.

In this sample, this clonotype turned up many times. V and J are TRBV12-3 or TRBV12-4 and TRBJ2-1, with 10 bases lining up with TRBD2. CDR3 length: 16 residues. V shed 4 bases, J shed 3 bases, and the junction held 6 bases outside the gene matches. CDR3 sequence reads: CASSSGTSADYNEQFF. As DNA, the CDR3 is TGTGCCAGCAGTTCTGGGACTAGCGCCGACTACAATGAGCAGTTCTTC.

This clonotype occurred a few times. V and J are TRBV5-5 and TRBJ1-1; D remains ambiguous. V shed 3 bases and J shed 3 bases, with 9 bases lying between them. The CDR3 is 13 residues long. Per germline, CDR1 SGHKS and CDR2 YYEKEE (reference sequence). The CDR3 loop reads CASSSGGYTEAFF. The CDR3 region has the DNA TGTGCCAGCAGCTCCGGTGGGTACACTGAAGCTTTCTTT.

V gene TRBV7-8 combines with J gene TRBJ2-7; D not certain. The germline gives CDR1 SGHVS, CDR2 FQNEAQ. The CDR3 covers 13 residues. With 0 bases removed from V and 4 bases from J, the gap between germline ends came to 7 bases. CDR3 DNA: TGTGCCAGCAGCTTAGCGGACGGATACGAGCAGTACTTC. Amino acid sequence: CASSLADGYEQYF.

This clonotype was picked up a small number of times. V is TRBV19 and J is TRBJ2-7; 7 positions match TRBD2. CDR3 length equals 15 residues. Germline values: CDR1 LNHDA, CDR2 SQIVND (reference sequence). Germline trimming cut 3 bases from V and 0 bases from J; bases unmatched to any gene: 5. The CDR3 reads CASSILASGSYEQYF. The CDR3 DNA is TGTGCCAGTAGTATCTTGGCTAGCGGCTCCTACGAGCAGTACTTC.

This clonotype has more than one count but fewer than ten. The rearrangement links TRBV27 to TRBJ2-7; TRBD1 matches at 7 bases. CDR1 is MNHEY, CDR2 SMNVEV, per germline (reference sequence). This CDR3 is built from 15 residues. With V trimmed by 5 bases and J by 1 base, 8 bases remained unmatched. The CDR3 DNA reads as TGTGCCAGCAGTCCCTTTCGGGGACAGTCCTACGAGCAGTACTTC. Its protein product is CASSPFRGQSYEQYF.

This clonotype has only a few counts. The gene calls are TRBV2 and TRBJ2-1; unclear D gene. Trimming left V 0 bases short and J 10 bases short, with 7 bases between. This CDR3 spans 12 amino acids. The germline V gene has CDR1 SNHLY and CDR2 FYNNEI. Here the CDR3 reads CASSEALGEQFF. CDR3 sequence (DNA): TGTGCCAGCAGTGAAGCGCTTGGGGAGCAGTTCTTC.

This chain joins TRBV7-6 and TRBJ1-5; TRBD1 is a possible D gene (5 bases). The V gene's germline CDR1 is SGHVS and CDR2 FNYEAQ. V was shortened by 2 bases and J by 4 bases, with 12 bases between the two germline ends. The CDR3 totals 15 residues. The CDR3 coding sequence is TGTGCCAGCAGCTTAAGGAAGGGGCCAAATCAGCCCCAGCATTTT. Encoded protein: CASSLRKGPNQPQHF.

The chain combines TRBV4-2 with TRBJ1-4, with 7 positions matching TRBD1. The CDR3 has 13 amino acids. V shed 4 bases, J shed 8 bases, and the junction held 4 bases outside the gene matches. Germline V gene lookup returns CDR1 LGHNA and CDR2 YNFKEQ. The CDR3 is CASSPTGEEKLFF. CDR3 bases: TGTGCCAGCAGCCCTACAGGGGAGGAAAAACTGTTTTTT.

J is TRBJ1-1 and V is TRBV6-5, with 7 bases lining up with TRBD1. CDR3 size: 15 residues. The junction had 8 bases not matched to a gene; V was cut back by 0 bases and J by 7 bases. The germline gives CDR1 MNHEY, CDR2 SVGAGI. In nucleotides, the CDR3 is TGTGCCAGCAGTTACTCGGGCAGGGGGAGGAGTGAAGCTTTCTTT. Amino acid sequence: CASSYSGRGRSEAFF.

This clonotype occurred many times. This rearrangement joins TRBV12-5 to TRBJ1-2, with D perhaps matching TRBD1 (6 bases). Germline V lookup: CDR1 LGHNT, CDR2 FRNRAP. Trimming pared 5 bases from V and 2 bases from J, leaving 21 bases between. CDR3 length: 17 amino acids. As DNA, the CDR3 is TGTGCTAGTGGTGACATCCTACAGGGTTCCCTCAACTATGGCTACACCTTC. Its protein product is CASGDILQGSLNYGYTF.